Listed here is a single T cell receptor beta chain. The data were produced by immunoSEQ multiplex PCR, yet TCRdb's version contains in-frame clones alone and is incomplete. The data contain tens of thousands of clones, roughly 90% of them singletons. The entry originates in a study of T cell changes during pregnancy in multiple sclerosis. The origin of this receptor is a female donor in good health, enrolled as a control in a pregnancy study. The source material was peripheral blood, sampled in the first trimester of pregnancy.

This CDR3 is CASSASGSYSPLHF. CDR3 nucleotides: TGTGCCAGCAGCGCCTCAGGTTCTTATTCACCCCTCCACTTT. This sequence joins TRBV25-1 and TRBJ1-6; D call uncertain. The CDR3 has 14 residues. Germline V gene data show CDR1 as MGHDK and CDR2 as SYGVNS. V dropped 6 bases and J dropped 8 bases, with 14 bases sitting between them.